This T cell receptor (beta chain) was recorded in a study of control samples from healthy donors and cancer patients. Profiling relied on immunoSEQ multiplex PCR, and the TCRdb table lists in-frame clones only, not all of them. This sample yields almost 85,000 clones, of which 70% to 85% are seen a single time; around a tenth belongs to the top ten. Trimming took off 3 bases at V and 6 bases at J, with 33 bases between the two ends. Looked up from germline, CDR1 is KGHSH and CDR2 is LQKENI. This CDR3 has 20 amino acids. Concerning this clone itself: Other DNA sequences in this sample translate to the same CDR3.

This sequence joins TRBV18 and TRBJ2-7; D is unclear. Sequencing was carried out using PBMCs. The sequence was obtained from a man aged 60 to 75 with head and neck cancer. The CDR3 here is CASSPTSRRTGSARISEQYF. In nucleotides, the CDR3 is TGTGCCAGCTCACCCACCTCCCGAAGGACGGGCAGCGCCCGAATAAGCGAGCAGTACTTC. Based on the CDR3 plus reference TRBV18 and TRBJ2-7, the full variable domain is NAGVMQNPRHLVRRRGQEARLRCSPMKGHSHVYWYRQLPEEGLKFMVYLQKENIIDESGMPKERFSAEFPKEGPSILRIQQVVRGDSAAYFCASSPTSRRTGSARISEQYFGPGTRLTVT.